What follows are 15 T cell receptor beta chains derived from one specimen sequenced in a study of shared clonotypes between healthy human individuals. Sequenced by immunoSEQ multiplex PCR; TCRdb stores in-frame clones only, minus some. The repertoire holds approximately 530,000 clones, with 90% to 96% as singletons. What was sequenced was naive CD4+ T cells sorted from blood. Indicated subset: CD45RA+ positively selected. Receptors originate from a woman aged 25 to 45 in good health.

The rearrangement uses TRBV5-1 and TRBJ1-2; D call uncertain. This CDR3 is 15 amino acids long. Trimming pared 0 bases from V and 8 bases from J, leaving 17 bases between. Germline lookup yields CDR1 SGHRS and CDR2 YFSETQ. The CDR3 DNA reads as TGCGCCAGCAGCTTGGCGGGTGTAGGCTATGAGGGCTACACCTTC. It specifies CASSLAGVGYEGYTF. Full variable domain (missing parts from reference TRBV5-1 and TRBJ1-2): KAGVTQTPRYLIKTRGQQVTLSCSPISGHRSVSWYQQTPGQGLQFLFEYFSETQRNKGNFPGRFSGRQFSNSRSEMNVSTLELGDSALYLCASSLAGVGYEGYTFGSGTRLTVV.

The chain employs TRBV6-5 and TRBJ2-5, with D maybe TRBD2 (5 bases). Trimming stripped 2 bases from V and 5 bases from J, with 12 bases between. The CDR3 consists of 14 residues. Germline V gives CDR1 MNHEY, CDR2 SVGAGI. CDR3 nucleotides: TGTGCCAGCAGTTACGGTGGGAGTCTGGAGACCCAGTACTTC. It specifies CASSYGGSLETQYF.

The chain couples TRBV4-1 to TRBJ2-3; 10 bases align to TRBD2. The CDR3 loop spans 18 amino acids. CDR1 is MGHRA, CDR2 YSYEKL, per germline. Germline trimming cut 4 bases from V and 1 base from J; bases unmatched to any gene: 11. The CDR3 spells CASSPGASGSEGTDTQYF. DNA of the CDR3: TGCGCCAGCAGCCCGGGAGCTAGCGGGAGTGAGGGCACAGATACGCAGTATTTT.

The chain links TRBV15 to TRBJ2-3; D gene unclear. The CDR3 consists of 14 residues. V was clipped by 3 bases and J by 0 bases, with 7 bases between them. The V gene's germline CDR1 is LNHNV and CDR2 YYDKDF (reference sequence). The CDR3 here is CATSSLWSTDTQYF. CDR3 DNA sequence: TGTGCCACCAGCAGTCTGTGGAGCACAGATACGCAGTATTTT.

The chain combines TRBV28 with TRBJ2-7; 7 nucleotides agree with TRBD2. With V trimmed by 3 bases and J by 6 bases, 8 bases remained unmatched. CDR3 size: 14 residues. Germline V gene data show CDR1 as MDHEN and CDR2 as SYDVKM. CDR3: CASSLWEGISEQYF. The CDR3 bases are TGTGCCAGCAGTTTGTGGGAGGGGATCTCCGAGCAGTACTTC.

J is TRBJ1-5 and V is TRBV15, with D unclear. Looked up from germline, CDR1 is LNHNV and CDR2 is YYDKDF (reference sequence). Trimming stripped 0 bases from V and 9 bases from J, with 12 bases between. The CDR3 length is 14 residues. CDR3 in amino acids: CATSREREVRPQHF. In DNA, the CDR3 is TGTGCCACCAGCAGAGAGAGGGAGGTCCGGCCCCAGCATTTT. Drawing the rest from reference TRBV15 and TRBJ1-5, the complete variable domain is DAMVIQNPRYQVTQFGKPVTLSCSQTLNHNVMYWYQQKSSQAPKLLFHYYDKDFNNEADTPDNFQSRRPNTSFCFLDIRSPGLGDTAMYLCATSREREVRPQHFGDGTRLSIL.

The V and J genes are TRBV6-1 and TRBJ2-3; no clear D. Trimming removed 2 bases at V and 9 bases at J, with 18 bases between. CDR1 is MNHNS and CDR2 is SASEGT in the germline V gene. This CDR3 has 15 amino acids. The CDR3, as DNA: TGTGCCAGCAGTGAATCGGCACTCCAGGAAGGGACGCAGTATTTT. Translating gives CASSESALQEGTQYF.

This chain connects TRBV4-1 to TRBJ2-1; D possibly corresponds to TRBD1 (6 bases). CDR1 is MGHRA and CDR2 is YSYEKL in the germline V gene. V dropped 8 bases and J dropped 0 bases, with 14 bases sitting between them. This CDR3 contains 15 residues. The CDR3 sequence: CASAYRVISYNEQFF. CDR3 bases: TGCGCCAGCGCGTACAGGGTGATCTCCTACAATGAGCAGTTCTTC.

The chain joins TRBV30 to TRBJ2-5, with 9 bases matching TRBD2. Gene TRBJ2-7 matches the end of the DNA better, so the J call may be wrong. The CDR3 has 18 residues. The germline V gene encodes CDR1 GTSNPN and CDR2 SVGIG (reference sequence). The CDR3 coding sequence is TGTGCCTGGAGCACGCCCCTTCCCCCGGGACTAGCCCGCCACGAGCAGTACTTC. Translated: CAWSTPLPPGLARHEQYF.

This clone was detected a few times. The CDR3 DNA sequence: TGTGCCTGGAGTGTACTGGCAGCAACTAATGAAAAACTGTTTTTT. Protein product: CAWSVLAATNEKLFF. V and J are TRBV30 and TRBJ1-4; D gene ambiguous. The V end lost 0 bases, the J end lost 0 bases, and 8 bases lay between the germline ends. From germline, CDR1 is GTSNPN and CDR2 SVGIG (reference sequence). The CDR3 runs 15 residues.

The genes are TRBV5-1 and TRBJ2-7; D is unresolved. The V gene lost 3 bases and the J gene lost 3 bases, with 13 bases spanning the gap. The CDR3 runs 14 residues. The germline V gene has CDR1 SGHRS and CDR2 YFSETQ. The CDR3, as DNA: TGCGCCAGCAGCTCCAAAATAACAGACTACGAGCAGTACTTC. Its protein product is CASSSKITDYEQYF. Full variable domain (remainder filled in from reference TRBV5-1 and TRBJ2-7): KAGVTQTPRYLIKTRGQQVTLSCSPISGHRSVSWYQQTPGQGLQFLFEYFSETQRNKGNFPGRFSGRQFSNSRSEMNVSTLELGDSALYLCASSSKITDYEQYFGPGTRLTVT.

The chain recombines TRBV7-2 with TRBJ2-2; the match to TRBD1 covers 8 bases. Germline V gene lookup returns CDR1 SGHTA and CDR2 FQGNSA. The CDR3 has 16 amino acids. After removal of 2 bases from V and 7 bases from J, the junction contained 9 bases not matched to a gene. The CDR3 nucleotides are TGTGCCAGCAGCTTACCCCTCCAGGGGGCGGACGGGGAGCTGTTTTTT. Translation gives CASSLPLQGADGELFF.

This chain uses TRBV25-1 with TRBJ2-5; TRBD2 agrees at 13 bases. V shed 2 bases and J 5 bases; nucleotides not matched to a gene: 5. This CDR3 comprises 16 residues. Germline lookup yields CDR1 MGHDK and CDR2 SYGVNS. The CDR3 region is CASSERGLAGAETQYF. The CDR3 bases are TGTGCCAGCAGTGAACGTGGACTAGCGGGAGCGGAGACCCAGTACTTC.

The chain carries TRBV5-1 and TRBJ1-2; tentatively, D is TRBD1 (5 bases). The CDR3 is 14 amino acids. V lost 5 bases to trimming and J lost 1 base, with 12 bases between them. Germline-derived CDR1 and CDR2 are SGHRS and YFSETQ. CDR3 sequence (DNA): TGCGCCAGCAGGAACCCGGGGGGTAACTATGGCTACACCTTC. Amino acids: CASRNPGGNYGYTF.

The rearrangement joins TRBV6-6 to TRBJ2-7; TRBD1 aligns across 9 bases. Trimming at V came to 0 bases and at J to 2 bases, leaving 5 bases not matched to a gene. CDR1 MNHNY and CDR2 SVGAGI come from the germline V gene (reference sequence). This CDR3 is built from 16 residues. The CDR3 DNA reads TGTGCCAGCAGTTACTCGTTTTGGGACAGGGCCTACGAGCAGTACTTC. It translates to CASSYSFWDRAYEQYF.